These 10 T cell receptor beta chains were all obtained from the same sample, sequenced in a study of T cell repertoires in cytomegalovirus infection (dated by TCRdb to about 2019). TCRdb shows the sequencer as Illumina HiSeq 1500. Clones were called with MiXCR by TCRdb after fastp trimmed the public reads at Q25, and only in-frame beta chains were retained. Records with the same CDR3 protein are collapsed into one entry carrying the most frequent genes and DNA. For this sample the table gives around 740,000 distinct CDR3 sequences, of which less than 40% were detected only once. 2.5% to 3% of the sample goes to the ten largest clones. The sample taken for sequencing was PBMCs. These receptors originate from a human donor in good health (CMV status not recorded). Some clones in this sample may be carry-over from other donors' samples.

The CDR3 reads CASSLIGQATGELFF. The DNA for the CDR3 is TGTGCCAGCAGCTTAATCGGCCAGGCAACCGGGGAGCTGTTTTTT. The chain joins TRBV7-3 to TRBJ2-2; no firm D call. The CDR3 has 15 residues. V was shortened by 1 base and J by 5 bases, with 11 bases between the two germline ends. CDR1 and CDR2 (germline): SGHTA, FQGTGA.

CDR3 residues: CASSQGHMDQPQHF. In DNA, the CDR3 is TGTGCCAGCAGTCAAGGACATATGGATCAGCCCCAGCATTTT. The J gene is TRBJ1-5, the V gene TRBV28; D is possibly TRBD1 (5 bases). V gave up 5 bases and J gave up 5 bases, with 13 bases separating them. Germline loops: CDR1 MDHEN, CDR2 SYDVKM. The CDR3 runs 14 residues.

This clonotype was counted only a few times. The DNA for the CDR3 is TGTGCCAGCAGCCCCAGGGGGGGCCACTATGGCTACACCTTC. It yields the protein CASSPRGGHYGYTF. This chain uses TRBV7-2 with TRBJ1-2, with 7 bases that match TRBD1. The CDR3 has 14 amino acids. The junction had 6 bases not matched to a gene; V was cut back by 5 bases and J by 3 bases. CDR1 and CDR2 from the germline V gene are SGHTA and FQGNSA.

This clonotype has at least ten counts. The V gene is TRBV7-2, the J gene TRBJ1-2; TRBD1 aligns across 8 bases. Germline-derived CDR1 and CDR2 are SGHTA and FQGNSA. The junction had 6 bases not matched to a gene; V was cut back by 2 bases and J by 4 bases. The CDR3 is 15 amino acids. DNA of the CDR3: TGTGCCAGCAGCTTACAGGGGGCGATTCGCTATGGCTACACCTTC. It encodes CASSLQGAIRYGYTF.

This clonotype has only a few counts. This chain uses TRBV7-8 with TRBJ2-7, with D possibly matching TRBD1 (6 bases). V was trimmed by 0 bases and J by 1 base, leaving 19 bases between them. CDR3 size: 18 residues. Germline CDR1 is SGHVS and CDR2 is FQNEAQ. Here the CDR3 reads CASSLAGRTVGSSYEQYF. The DNA of the CDR3 is TGTGCCAGCAGCTTAGCGGGTCGGACAGTTGGGTCTTCCTACGAGCAGTACTTC.

This clonotype was found a few times. V gene TRBV2 combines with J gene TRBJ1-3; TRBD1 matches 9 bases. V dropped 6 bases and J dropped 0; count of bases not matched to a gene: 0. The CDR3 runs to 14 residues. Germline V gene data show CDR1 as SNHLY and CDR2 as FYNNEI. The CDR3 DNA sequence: TGTGCCAGCAGGGACAGGGGCTCTGGAAACACCATATATTTT. Encoded protein: CASRDRGSGNTIYF.

This clonotype has a handful of counts. The chain combines TRBV12-3 or TRBV12-4 with TRBJ1-1; weak D call: TRBD1 (5 bases). CDR3 length equals 13 residues. Deletions cut 7 bases from V and 6 bases from J, with 15 bases between. The CDR3 region is CASNEQPGSEAFF. CDR3 in DNA: TGTGCCAGCAACGAGCAGCCAGGGTCTGAAGCTTTCTTT.

The chain has TRBV20-1 and TRBJ2-3; 11 bases are shared with TRBD2. The CDR3 covers 15 residues. Losses at the gene ends were 5 bases for V and 2 bases for J; bases not matched to a gene: 6. CDR1 is DFQATT, CDR2 SNEGSKA, per germline (reference sequence). CDR3 residues: CSAPTSGSLTDTQYF. CDR3 sequence (DNA): TGCAGTGCTCCAACTAGCGGGAGTCTCACAGATACGCAGTATTTT.

This chain connects TRBV28 to TRBJ2-5; D may be TRBD1 or TRBD2 (5 bases each). V was cut by 1 base and J by 2 bases, with 17 bases left in between. Germline CDR1 MDHEN, CDR2 SYDVKM. The CDR3 extends over 17 amino acids. The DNA of the CDR3 is TGTGCCAGCAGTTTATTATGGGACCGGGCCGAGCAAGAGACCCAGTACTTC. This sequence encodes CASSLLWDRAEQETQYF.

With respect to this clonotype: One junction end does not reproduce the germline sequence, and a read error may be involved. The chain links TRBV7-2 to TRBJ2-7, with 9 bases fitting TRBD2. Germline V gene lookup returns CDR1 SGHTA and CDR2 FQGNSA. The CDR3 covers 14 residues. CDR3 DNA: TGTGCCAGCAGCCTTAGCGGGGGCGGCTACGAGCGGTACTTC. Translation gives CASSLSGGGYERYF.